The entry that follows covers one TCR beta chain sequence. Its target is unknown. Here immunoSEQ multiplex PCR was the method, and the copy in TCRdb shows in-frame clones only, minus some. Here the sample spans about 210,000 clones, less than 95% being singletons. The sample originates from a study of T cell responses to AZD1222 COVID-19 vaccine. Study-wide points: Recipients of AZD1222 seropositive at baseline numbered only five or six. Clonal diversity may have been underestimated in mostly white British donors. Reports indicate that nearly half of spike-specific TCRs are directed at unmutated variant regions.

The CDR3 consists of 15 residues. Germline CDR1 MDHEN, CDR2 SYDVKM. The ends were cut back, 7 bases at V and 1 base at J, with 17 bases in the middle. This sequence was found in an adult who received the MenACWY meningococcal vaccine as a control. Sequences were derived from peripheral blood, sampled 28 days after the second dose of the MenACWY control vaccine. This chain connects TRBV28 to TRBJ2-7; no clear D. The CDR3 here is CASIGAEVGSYEQYF. The CDR3 nucleotides read TGTGCCAGCATAGGAGCAGAGGTAGGGTCCTACGAGCAGTACTTC.